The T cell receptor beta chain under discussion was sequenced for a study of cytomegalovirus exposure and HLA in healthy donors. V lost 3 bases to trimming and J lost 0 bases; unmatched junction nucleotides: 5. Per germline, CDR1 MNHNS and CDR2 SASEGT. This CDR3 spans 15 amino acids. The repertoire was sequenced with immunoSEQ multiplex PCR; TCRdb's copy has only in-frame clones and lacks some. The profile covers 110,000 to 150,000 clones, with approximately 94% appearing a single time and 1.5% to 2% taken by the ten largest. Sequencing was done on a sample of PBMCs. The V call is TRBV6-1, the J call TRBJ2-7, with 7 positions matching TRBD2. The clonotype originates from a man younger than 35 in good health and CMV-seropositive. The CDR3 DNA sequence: TGTGCCAGCAGTGAGTGGGGCGGGAGCTCCTACGAGCAGTACTTC. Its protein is CASSEWGGSSYEQYF.